These 29 T cell receptor beta chains were all obtained from the same sample, sequenced in a study of blood T cell repertoires in COVID-19. Sequencing was performed with immunoSEQ multiplex PCR; in TCRdb, only in-frame clones are kept and a portion is missing. The sample has under 300,000 clones, approximately 84% seen once; the top ten hold around 4%. Sequenced sample: peripheral blood. These receptors were collected from a man between 50 and 59 years old with acute or convalescent COVID-19.

The gene calls are TRBV2 and TRBJ2-7; D is ambiguous. Germline CDR1 SNHLY, CDR2 FYNNEI. This CDR3 comprises 11 residues. Trimming left V 2 bases short and J 11 bases short, with 10 bases between. The CDR3 here is CASSEMTSKYF. DNA for the CDR3: TGTGCCAGCAGTGAAATGACAAGCAAGTACTTC. Together with reference TRBV2 and TRBJ2-7, the CDR3 gives the full variable domain: EPEVTQTPSHQVTQMGQEVILRCVPISNHLYFYWYRQILGQKVEFLVSFYNNEISEKSEIFDDQFSVERPDGSNFTLKIRSTKLEDSAMYFCASSEMTSKYFGPGTRLTVT.

The genes are TRBV6-5 and TRBJ2-3, with 8 bases identical to TRBD2. Germline V gene lookup returns CDR1 MNHEY and CDR2 SVGAGI. J gave up 3 bases and V 7 bases, and 9 bases lay outside the gene matches. There are 15 residues in the CDR3. CDR3 sequence (DNA): TGTGCCAGCAAGAGGGCGGGGGGCCTAACAGATACGCAGTATTTT. The encoded protein is CASKRAGGLTDTQYF.

The chain links TRBV5-1 to TRBJ2-3; D perhaps matches TRBD2 (5 bases). This CDR3 contains 15 residues. The ends were cut back, 4 bases at V and 4 bases at J, with 16 bases in the middle. Germline CDR1 SGHRS, CDR2 YFSETQ. CDR3 region: CASSHGGGVSDTQYF. The DNA of the CDR3 is TGCGCCAGCAGCCATGGCGGAGGAGTTTCAGATACGCAGTATTTT. Drawing the rest from reference TRBV5-1 and TRBJ2-3, the complete variable domain is KAGVTQTPRYLIKTRGQQVTLSCSPISGHRSVSWYQQTPGQGLQFLFEYFSETQRNKGNFPGRFSGRQFSNSRSEMNVSTLELGDSALYLCASSHGGGVSDTQYFGPGTRLTVL.

The genes are TRBV3-1 (or the pseudogene TRBV3-2) and TRBJ1-6; 7 bases map to TRBD1. CDR1 and CDR2 from the germline V gene are LGHDT and YNNKEL (reference sequence). V trimming: 1 base; J trimming: 4 bases; junction bases outside the gene matches: 1. There are 15 residues in the CDR3. The CDR3 nucleotides are TGTGCCAGCAGCCAAGGGACAGGATATAATTCACCCCTCCACTTT. It codes for CASSQGTGYNSPLHF.

The V and J genes are TRBV7-9 and TRBJ2-2; maybe TRBD1 (6 bases). Germline CDR1 and CDR2: SEHNR and FQNEAQ (reference sequence). V was trimmed by 3 bases and J by 1 base, leaving 15 bases between them. This CDR3 spans 17 amino acids. CDR3 sequence: CASSFSTRQENTGELFF. The CDR3 bases are TGTGCCAGCAGCTTTAGCACGAGACAGGAGAACACCGGGGAGCTGTTTTTT.

This chain connects TRBV27 to TRBJ2-2; 12 positions agree with TRBD2. The germline CDR1 and CDR2 sequences are MNHEY and SMNVEV (reference sequence). The CDR3 is 18 amino acids. The J segment lost 3 bases and the V segment lost 3 bases, leaving 8 bases of the junction unmatched. The CDR3 bases are TGTGCCAGCAGTTTTCTAGCGGGAGGGTCGAGGGACACCGGGGAGCTGTTTTTT. As protein: CASSFLAGGSRDTGELFF.

The chain combines TRBV19 with TRBJ1-1; weak D call: TRBD1 (6 bases). This CDR3 spans 15 amino acids. V dropped 6 bases and J dropped 0 bases, with 14 bases sitting between them. Germline V gene lookup returns CDR1 LNHDA and CDR2 SQIVND (reference sequence). In DNA, the CDR3 is TGTGCCAGTAGACCGGAAGGGGGACTGAACACTGAAGCTTTCTTT. Amino acids: CASRPEGGLNTEAFF.

The chain links TRBV18 to TRBJ2-7; TRBD1 matches 7 bases. The length of the CDR3 is 14 residues. V lost 6 bases and J lost 4; bases outside the gene matches: 9. The germline CDR1 and CDR2 sequences are KGHSH and LQKENI. The CDR3 loop reads CASSSRGTVYEQYF. CDR3 DNA sequence: TGTGCCAGCTCTTCCCGTGGGACAGTATACGAGCAGTACTTC.

The V call is TRBV19, the J call TRBJ2-7; TRBD2 aligns across 13 bases. Germline CDR1 reads LNHDA; CDR2 reads SQIVND (reference sequence). After removal of 8 bases from V and 5 bases from J, the junction contained 6 bases not matched to a gene. The CDR3 runs 14 residues. The CDR3 loop is CASGRTSGSDEQYF. The CDR3 nucleotides are TGTGCCAGTGGGAGGACTAGCGGGAGCGACGAGCAGTACTTC.

The table lists this clone with a count of one. The rearrangement uses TRBV7-3 and TRBJ1-2; D is perhaps TRBD1 (6 bases). V lost 2 bases to trimming and J lost 4 bases, with 11 bases between them. The CDR3 is 14 residues long. Germline CDR1 is SGHTA and CDR2 is FQGTGA. The CDR3 loop reads CASSLGGEPYGYTF. For the CDR3, the DNA is TGTGCCAGCAGCTTAGGGGGCGAGCCCTATGGCTACACCTTC.

The chain recombines TRBV6-4 with TRBJ2-2; a possible D gene is TRBD2 (7 bases). This CDR3 comprises 18 residues. The V end was cut by 3 bases, the J end by 4 bases, with 21 bases between. The germline gives CDR1 MRHNA, CDR2 SNTAGT. The CDR3 reads CASSEAWGRGSRTGELFF. In DNA, the CDR3 is TGTGCCAGCAGTGAAGCGTGGGGGCGCGGGAGTCGCACCGGGGAGCTGTTTTTT.

The V call is TRBV2, the J call TRBJ1-5; D is undetermined. The CDR3 contains 15 residues. Germline CDR1 reads SNHLY; CDR2 reads FYNNEI. The germline V and J ends were trimmed by 1 base and 2 bases, with 9 bases remaining between them. The CDR3: CASSEVLTGNQPQHF. In DNA form, the CDR3 reads TGTGCCAGCAGTGAAGTTCTCACAGGCAATCAGCCCCAGCATTTT.

The chain uses TRBV7-6 and TRBJ2-1, with 7 nucleotides matching TRBD2. The CDR3 contains 18 residues. Germline trimming cut 1 base from V and 1 base from J; bases unmatched to any gene: 10. In germline, CDR1 is SGHVS, CDR2 FNYEAQ. The chain's CDR3 is CASSLEGPAGVSYNEQFF. CDR3 coding DNA: TGTGCCAGCAGCTTAGAGGGACCGGCGGGAGTATCCTACAATGAGCAGTTCTTC.

This chain joins TRBV19 and TRBJ2-7, with D maybe TRBD1 (6 bases). V shed 5 bases and J shed 1 base, with 15 bases lying between them. This CDR3 contains 15 residues. Looked up from germline, CDR1 is LNHDA and CDR2 is SQIVND (reference sequence). CDR3 sequence: CASSAGAGWSYEQYF. As DNA, the CDR3 is TGTGCCAGTAGTGCAGGGGCAGGTTGGTCCTACGAGCAGTACTTC.

The chain is built from TRBV27 and TRBJ2-7; the match to TRBD2 covers 7 bases. This CDR3 contains 14 residues. Germline CDR1 is MNHEY and CDR2 is SMNVEV (reference sequence). After removal of 7 bases from V and 3 bases from J, the junction contained 9 bases not matched to a gene. The CDR3 DNA sequence: TGTGCCAGCAAGGCGGGAGTGTACGGCTACGAGCAGTACTTC. Protein product: CASKAGVYGYEQYF.

DNA for the CDR3: TGTGCCAGCAGCCCGTACACCGGGGAGCTGTTTTTT. Its translation is CASSPYTGELFF. This sequence joins TRBV7-2 and TRBJ2-2; D gene ambiguous. The CDR3 has 12 residues. Germline assignment: CDR1 SGHTA and CDR2 FQGNSA. Trimming removed 5 bases at V and 3 bases at J, with 4 bases between. The variable domain in full, completed from reference TRBV7-2 and TRBJ2-2, reads GAGVSQSPSNKVTEKGKDVELRCDPISGHTALYWYRQSLGQGLEFLIYFQGNSAPDKSGLPSDRFSAERTGGSVSTLTIQRTQQEDSAVYLCASSPYTGELFFGEGSRLTVL.

V usage is TRBV9 and J usage is TRBJ1-5, with no clear D. Germline CDR1 reads SGDLS; CDR2 reads YYNGEE. The CDR3 consists of 14 residues. V was shortened by 0 bases and J by 0 bases, with 4 bases between the two germline ends. CDR3 residues: CASSVDYSNQPQHF. The CDR3, as DNA: TGTGCCAGCAGCGTAGACTATAGCAATCAGCCCCAGCATTTT.

This chain links TRBV7-9 with TRBJ2-7; a possible D gene is TRBD1 (6 bases). This CDR3 spans 14 amino acids. V was trimmed by 5 bases and J by 7 bases, leaving 18 bases between them. Germline CDR1 SEHNR, CDR2 FQNEAQ (reference sequence). The CDR3 DNA sequence: TGTGCCAGCAGCCTGCAACAGGGTAGGGGGGAGCAGTACTTC. Protein: CASSLQQGRGEQYF.

The V gene is TRBV30, the J gene TRBJ1-2; D possibly corresponds to TRBD1 (6 bases). From germline, CDR1 is GTSNPN and CDR2 SVGIG (reference sequence). Trimming removed 2 bases from V and 5 bases from J, with 15 bases in between. The CDR3 is 14 residues long. Written as DNA, the CDR3 is TGTGCCTGGAGTCGCGGGGGCGCGTATTATGGCTACACCTTC. Protein: CAWSRGGAYYGYTF.

The V gene is TRBV6-5, the J gene TRBJ2-5; tentative D call: TRBD2 (6 bases). V was shortened by 6 bases and J by 7 bases, with 18 bases between the two germline ends. CDR3 size: 14 residues. In germline, CDR1 is MNHEY, CDR2 SVGAGI. This chain's CDR3 is CASRSSGGVGTQYF. CDR3 in DNA: TGTGCCAGCAGAAGTAGCGGTGGTGTTGGGACCCAGTACTTC.

CDR3 amino acids: CASTALDTQYF. CDR3 coding DNA: TGTGCCAGCACCGCGTTGGATACGCAGTATTTT. This chain uses TRBV2 with TRBJ2-3; D unclear. The V gene's germline CDR1 is SNHLY and CDR2 FYNNEI. CDR3 length: 11 residues. Trimming left V 7 bases short and J 6 bases short, with 8 bases between.

The chain links TRBV19 to TRBJ2-7; TRBD1 aligns across 7 bases. Trimming removed 5 bases from V and 5 bases from J; junction bases left unmatched: 15. Germline-derived CDR1 and CDR2 are LNHDA and SQIVND (reference sequence). The CDR3 runs to 16 residues. CDR3 nucleotides: TGTGCCAGTAGTGGACCTTCCGGGACAGATATTGACGAGCAGTACTTC. Its protein is CASSGPSGTDIDEQYF.

This sequence joins TRBV7-9 and TRBJ1-1; 8 nucleotides line up with TRBD1. Trimming cost V 8 bases and J 6 bases; bases outside gene matches: 5. The length of the CDR3 is 12 residues. Per germline, CDR1 SEHNR and CDR2 FQNEAQ (reference sequence). The CDR3 spells CASVAQGAEAFF. The CDR3 nucleotides are TGTGCCAGCGTCGCACAGGGGGCTGAAGCTTTCTTT.

This clone was seen once. The chain links TRBV5-8 to TRBJ2-7; 11 bases are a match to TRBD1. The ends lost 8 bases at V and 4 bases at J; junction bases unmatched: 5. Germline CDR1 is SGHTS and CDR2 is YDEGEE. The CDR3 contains 13 residues. The DNA of the CDR3 is TGTGCCAGTCGTGGACAGGGGGCTTACGAGCAGTACTTC. Residues: CASRGQGAYEQYF.

The rearrangement uses TRBV27 and TRBJ2-2, with a possible D match to TRBD1 (6 bases). Deletions cut 6 bases from V and 5 bases from J, with 13 bases between. The CDR3 contains 14 residues. Germline-derived CDR1 and CDR2 are MNHEY and SMNVEV (reference sequence). The CDR3 nucleotides are TGTGCCAGCAGCCTACAGGGCGGGACCGGGGAGCTGTTTTTT. Its translation: CASSLQGGTGELFF.

This clone was counted a few times. The gene calls are TRBV9 and TRBJ1-2; tentative D call: TRBD1 (6 bases). Trimming pared 4 bases from V and 2 bases from J, leaving 15 bases between. The CDR3 has 15 residues. Germline CDR1 SGDLS, CDR2 YYNGEE. CDR3 in amino acids: CASSLGTTGNYGYTF. DNA of the CDR3: TGTGCCAGCAGCCTGGGGACAACCGGGAACTATGGCTACACCTTC.

The chain carries TRBV28 and TRBJ1-6; the match to TRBD1 covers 8 bases. V gave up 3 bases and J gave up 9 bases; unmatched junction bases: 7. The CDR3 has 15 amino acids. Germline lookup yields CDR1 MDHEN and CDR2 SYDVKM. CDR3 sequence: CASSFRDRLTSPLHF. The DNA of the CDR3 is TGTGCCAGCAGTTTTAGGGACAGGCTTACTTCACCCCTCCACTTT.

The chain couples TRBV11-3 to TRBJ2-1, with D tentatively TRBD2 (5 bases). With 1 base removed from V and 6 bases from J, the gap between germline ends came to 13 bases. Germline V gene data show CDR1 as SGHNT and CDR2 as YENEEA. This CDR3 has 15 amino acids. DNA for the CDR3: TGTGCCAGCAGCTTAGGGCCTAGCCGGGGCAATGAGCAGTTCTTC. Encoded protein: CASSLGPSRGNEQFF.

The rearrangement links TRBV3-1 (or the pseudogene TRBV3-2) to TRBJ2-2, with no clear D. The CDR3 covers 15 residues. V lost 0 bases and J lost 2, with 7 bases in between. CDR1 is LGHDT and CDR2 is YNNKEL in the germline V gene (reference sequence). The CDR3 protein is CASSQETSNTGELFF. CDR3 DNA: TGTGCCAGCAGCCAAGAAACATCAAACACCGGGGAGCTGTTTTTT.